Following are 2 T cell receptor beta chains from one sample sequenced in a study of T cell responses to AZD1222 COVID-19 vaccine. The method was immunoSEQ multiplex PCR; TCRdb's version includes in-frame clones alone and lacks a portion of them. Of roughly 150,000 clones listed, around nine tenths are singletons. Sequenced here: peripheral blood, sampled on day 0 of AZD1222 vaccination. The receptor source for this set is an adult in good health.

The chain is built from TRBV11-2 and TRBJ1-6; D remains ambiguous. Looked up from germline, CDR1 is SGHAT and CDR2 is FQNNGV. This CDR3 spans 14 amino acids. Trimming pared 2 bases from V and 6 bases from J, leaving 8 bases between. The CDR3 region is CASSLRTTNSPLHF. CDR3 nucleotides: TGTGCCAGCAGCTTAAGAACCACTAATTCACCCCTCCACTTT.

V is TRBV9 and J is TRBJ1-1; TRBD1 matches 11 bases. Germline CDR1 and CDR2: SGDLS and YYNGEE. J was trimmed by 5 bases and V by 3 bases; bases with no gene match: 15. CDR3 length: 18 amino acids. DNA for the CDR3: TGTGCCAGCAGCGCCACCCCTTCCCCGGGACAGGGGGAAACTGAAGCTTTCTTT. Its protein is CASSATPSPGQGETEAFF. Complete variable domain (other parts from reference TRBV9 and TRBJ1-1): DSGVTQTPKHLITATGQRVTLRCSPRSGDLSVYWYQQSLDQGLQFLIQYYNGEERAKGNILERFSAQQFPDLHSELNLSSLELGDSALYFCASSATPSPGQGETEAFFGQGTRLTVV.